This TCR beta chain stems from a study of CD8 T cells in ankylosing spondylitis. The TCR beta libraries were generated through quantitative 5'-RACE incorporating molecular barcodes. From the 5' RACE reads, TCRdb called clonotypes with MiXCR, one entry per CDR3 protein. The sample contains about 800,000 distinct CDR3 sequences, roughly 10% of which appear only once. To note about this clonotype: The antigen is unknown.

The CDR3 length is 13 residues. Germline V gene lookup returns CDR1 SNHLY and CDR2 FYNNEI. V gave up 0 bases and J gave up 3 bases, with 6 bases separating them. General study findings and limits: Prior literature has documented some motif variants in synovial fluid and blood from reactive arthritis. With a CD8+ phenotype, disease-linked clones were relatively rare in peripheral blood. Fewer than ten highly homologous variants made up a TCR beta motif, and this motif appeared characteristic of ankylosing spondylitis blood. Clones tied to disease were said to be significantly enriched in matched ankylosing spondylitis synovial fluid.

The sequencing input was blood, either unsorted or a sorted T cell fraction (not recorded which). The TCR originated in a male donor with ankylosing spondylitis. The gene calls are TRBV2 and TRBJ2-7; possible D gene TRBD1, 6 bases. The CDR3 protein is CASSEARGYEQYF. DNA of the CDR3: TGTGCCAGCAGTGAAGCCAGGGGCTACGAGCAGTACTTC. Drawing the rest from reference TRBV2 and TRBJ2-7, the complete variable domain is EPEVTQTPSHQVTQMGQEVILRCVPISNHLYFYWYRQILGQKVEFLVSFYNNEISEKSEIFDDQFSVERPDGSNFTLKIRSTKLEDSAMYFCASSEARGYEQYFGPGTRLTVT.